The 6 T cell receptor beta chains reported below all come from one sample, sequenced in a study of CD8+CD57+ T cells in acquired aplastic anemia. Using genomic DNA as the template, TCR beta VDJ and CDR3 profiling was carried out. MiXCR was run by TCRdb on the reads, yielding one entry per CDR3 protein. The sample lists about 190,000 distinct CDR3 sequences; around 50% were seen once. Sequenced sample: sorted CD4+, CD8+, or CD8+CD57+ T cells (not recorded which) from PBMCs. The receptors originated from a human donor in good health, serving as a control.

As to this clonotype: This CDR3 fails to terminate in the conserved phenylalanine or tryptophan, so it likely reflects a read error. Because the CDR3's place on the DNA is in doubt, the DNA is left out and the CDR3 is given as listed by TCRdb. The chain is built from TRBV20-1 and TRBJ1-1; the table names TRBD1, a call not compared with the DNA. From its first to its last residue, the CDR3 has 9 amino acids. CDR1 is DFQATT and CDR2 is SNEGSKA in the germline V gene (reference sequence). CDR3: CSAPGQGRS.

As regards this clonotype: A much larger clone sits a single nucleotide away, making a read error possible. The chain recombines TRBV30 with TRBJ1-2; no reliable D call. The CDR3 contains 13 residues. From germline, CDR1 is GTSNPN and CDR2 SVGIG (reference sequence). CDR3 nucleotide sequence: TGTGCCTGGAGTGTACAGTGGGGTGATGGCCACACCTTC. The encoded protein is CAWSVQWGDGHTF.

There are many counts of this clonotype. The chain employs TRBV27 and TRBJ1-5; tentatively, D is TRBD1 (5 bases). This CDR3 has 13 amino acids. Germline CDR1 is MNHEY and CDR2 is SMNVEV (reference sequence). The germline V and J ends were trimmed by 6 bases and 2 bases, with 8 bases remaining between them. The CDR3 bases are TGTGCCAGCAGGGGGCTCGGCAATCAGCCCCAGCATTTT. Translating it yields CASRGLGNQPQHF.

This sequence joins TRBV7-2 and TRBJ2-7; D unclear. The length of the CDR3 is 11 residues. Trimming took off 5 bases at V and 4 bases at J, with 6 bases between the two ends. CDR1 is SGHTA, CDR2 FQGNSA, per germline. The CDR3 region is CASSPRYEQYF. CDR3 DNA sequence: TGTGCCAGCAGCCCCCGATACGAGCAGTACTTC.

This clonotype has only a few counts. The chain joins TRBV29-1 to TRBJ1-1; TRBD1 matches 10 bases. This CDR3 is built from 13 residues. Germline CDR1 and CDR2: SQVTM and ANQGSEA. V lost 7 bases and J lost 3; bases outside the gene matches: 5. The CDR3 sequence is CSARTGGDTEAFF. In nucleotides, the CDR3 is TGCAGCGCACGGACAGGGGGAGACACTGAAGCTTTCTTT.

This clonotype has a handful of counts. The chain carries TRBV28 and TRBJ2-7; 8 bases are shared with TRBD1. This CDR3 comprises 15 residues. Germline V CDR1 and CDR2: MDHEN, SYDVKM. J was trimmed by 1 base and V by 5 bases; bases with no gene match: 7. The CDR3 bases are TGTGCCAGCAGTGCCCCCGGGACAGGATCCTACGAGCAGTACTTC. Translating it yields CASSAPGTGSYEQYF.